Each of the 2 T cell receptor beta chains below was sequenced from the same sample in a study of T cell responses to AZD1222 COVID-19 vaccine. Clones were read by immunoSEQ multiplex PCR, and TCRdb kept only the in-frame ones, dropping some. The sample includes about 100,000 clones, about 86% of them seen just once. The material was peripheral blood, obtained on day 0 of AZD1222 vaccination. Every receptor here comes from an adult in good health.

J is TRBJ2-3 and V is TRBV19, with TRBD2 identical over 13 bases. Germline lookup yields CDR1 LNHDA and CDR2 SQIVND (reference sequence). The CDR3 is 16 amino acids. J gave up 6 bases and V 4 bases, and 7 bases lay outside the gene matches. As DNA, the CDR3 is TGTGCCAGTAGTAGAACTAGCGGGGGGGCGTCGGATACGCAGTATTTT. Amino acid sequence: CASSRTSGGASDTQYF.

The V and J genes are TRBV27 and TRBJ1-1; D gene uncertain. The germline V and J ends were trimmed by 4 bases and 4 bases, with 13 bases remaining between them. Germline V CDR1 and CDR2: MNHEY, SMNVEV (reference sequence). The CDR3 extends over 14 amino acids. CDR3 bases: TGTGCCAGCAGTTCTCCTCGGCGGGGCACTGAAGCTTTCTTT. Amino acid sequence: CASSSPRRGTEAFF.